This TCR beta chain was captured in a study of blood T cell repertoires in COVID-19. As originally analysed: Amplification with reference gene primers provided the estimates of nucleated cell counts. Repertoires were generated with immunoSEQ multiplex PCR, while TCRdb's copy carries only in-frame clones and drops some. The V and J calls and clone size were taken over from that table, and D and trimming were inferred from the DNA. The sample carries roughly 130,000 clones, 84% recorded once. This CDR3 is 13 amino acids long. The junction had 0 bases not matched to a gene; V was cut back by 4 bases and J by 2 bases. Per the germline V gene, CDR1 is SGHTA and CDR2 is FQGNSA.

The clonotype was recovered from a man aged 25-40 years with COVID-19, enrolled during active disease. The chain employs TRBV7-2 and TRBJ2-7; 9 positions agree with TRBD2. Sequences were obtained from peripheral blood. CDR3 in amino acids: CASSSSGTYEQYF. Here the CDR3 DNA reads TGTGCCAGCAGCTCTAGCGGGACCTACGAGCAGTACTTC. Filled out from reference TRBV7-2 and TRBJ2-7, the complete variable domain reads GAGVSQSPSNKVTEKGKDVELRCDPISGHTALYWYRQSLGQGLEFLIYFQGNSAPDKSGLPSDRFSAERTGGSVSTLTIQRTQQEDSAVYLCASSSSGTYEQYFGPGTRLTVT.